The 15 T cell receptor beta chains below all came from one sample that was sequenced in a study of blood T cell repertoires in COVID-19. Profiled with immunoSEQ multiplex PCR; TCRdb holds only in-frame clones, not every one. The table has approximately 240,000 clones, 65% to 85% seen once. The source material was peripheral blood. These receptors were collected from a woman in her 30s with COVID-19, enrolled during active disease.

CDR3 region: CASSAGGLKGETQYF. The CDR3 nucleotides are TGTGCCAGTAGTGCCGGGGGGCTTAAGGGAGAGACCCAGTACTTC. V is TRBV19 and J is TRBJ2-5, with D tentatively TRBD2 (7 bases). Deletions cut 5 bases from V and 4 bases from J, with 17 bases between. Per germline, CDR1 LNHDA and CDR2 SQIVND (reference sequence). The CDR3 extends over 15 amino acids.

This clone was observed a few times. V gene TRBV18 combines with J gene TRBJ2-2, with 9 bases that match TRBD1. Germline V gene sequence: CDR1 KGHSH, CDR2 LQKENI. J gave up 4 bases and V 0 bases, and 3 bases lay outside the gene matches. The CDR3 has 16 residues. In nucleotides, the CDR3 is TGTGCCAGCTCACCACCCGGACAGGGGACCACCGGGGAGCTGTTTTTT. It translates to CASSPPGQGTTGELFF.

The J gene is TRBJ1-2, the V gene TRBV4-2; D not certain. Germline CDR1 reads LGHNA; CDR2 reads YNFKEQ. The germline V and J ends were trimmed by 0 bases and 8 bases, with 16 bases remaining between them. The CDR3 extends over 15 amino acids. CDR3 sequence (DNA): TGTGCCAGCAGCCAAGATGAGGGTGGGGTATTAGGCTACACCTTC. It yields the protein CASSQDEGGVLGYTF.

This clone was counted a few times. This chain uses TRBV6-6 with TRBJ1-1, with D unresolved. From germline, CDR1 is MNHNY and CDR2 SVGAGI (reference sequence). The ends were cut back, 5 bases at V and 1 base at J, with 11 bases in the middle. CDR3 length equals 14 residues. Here the CDR3 reads CASSPRRGNTEAFF. The CDR3 coding sequence is TGTGCCAGCAGTCCCCGCCGGGGGAACACTGAAGCTTTCTTT.

The chain links TRBV19 to TRBJ2-7; possibly TRBD2 for D (6 bases). The CDR3 runs 11 residues. CDR1 LNHDA and CDR2 SQIVND come from the germline V gene (reference sequence). The germline V and J ends were trimmed by 8 bases and 5 bases, with 10 bases remaining between them. CDR3 residues: CASGGRNEQYF. Here the CDR3 DNA reads TGTGCCAGTGGGGGGAGGAACGAGCAGTACTTC.

This clone occurred once. The chain joins TRBV6-5 to TRBJ1-6; TRBD1 matches at 7 bases. With V trimmed by 2 bases and J by 15 bases, 7 bases remained unmatched. CDR3 length equals 13 residues. Per the germline V gene, CDR1 is MNHEY and CDR2 is SVGAGI. The CDR3 DNA follows: TGTGCCAGCAGTTACCGGACAGGAGGGATCCTCCACTTT. It encodes CASSYRTGGILHF.

This clone was counted many times. J is TRBJ2-7 and V is TRBV13; 8 bases align to TRBD2. The CDR3 is 20 residues long. V dropped 4 bases and J dropped 2; count of bases not matched to a gene: 22. CDR1 and CDR2 from the germline V gene are PRHDT and FYEKMQ (reference sequence). The CDR3 coding sequence is TGTGCCAGCAGCTCCGCAACCCCGGGACTAGGGGCTCCTGAACCCTACGAGCAGTACTTC. The encoded protein is CASSSATPGLGAPEPYEQYF. The whole variable domain, remainder taken from reference TRBV13 and TRBJ2-7, is AAGVIQSPRHLIKEKRETATLKCYPIPRHDTVYWYQQGPGQDPQFLISFYEKMQSDKGSIPDRFSAQQFSDYHSELNMSSLELGDSALYFCASSSATPGLGAPEPYEQYFGPGTRLTVT.

The J gene is TRBJ1-3, the V gene TRBV7-2; D unclear. This CDR3 has 13 residues. V lost 8 bases, J lost 0 bases, and 8 bases lay in between. Germline V gene sequence: CDR1 SGHTA, CDR2 FQGNSA. The CDR3, as DNA: TGTGCCAGCGCCGGTAGCTCTGGAAACACCATATATTTT. Its translation is CASAGSSGNTIYF. Full variable domain (rest looked up from reference TRBV7-2 and TRBJ1-3): GAGVSQSPSNKVTEKGKDVELRCDPISGHTALYWYRQSLGQGLEFLIYFQGNSAPDKSGLPSDRFSAERTGGSVSTLTIQRTQQEDSAVYLCASAGSSGNTIYFGEGSWLTVV.

This clone was seen a single time. The junction departs from germline at one end; a sequencing error may be responsible. V gene TRBV7-2 combines with J gene TRBJ2-4; D gene unclear. This CDR3 has 13 residues. In germline, CDR1 is SGHTA, CDR2 FQGNSA. This CDR3 is CASTLRSGYIQYF. The DNA for the CDR3 is TGTGCCAGCACCTTAAGGTCCGGGTATATTCAGTACTTC. Based on the CDR3 plus reference TRBV7-2 and TRBJ2-4, the full variable domain is GAGVSQSPSNKVTEKGKDVELRCDPISGHTALYWYRQSLGQGLEFLIYFQGNSAPDKSGLPSDRFSAERTGGSVSTLTIQRTQQEDSAVYLCASTLRSGYIQYFGAGTRLSVL.

V and J are TRBV3-1 (or the pseudogene TRBV3-2) and TRBJ2-5; TRBD1 is a possible D gene (5 bases). The germline V gene encodes CDR1 LGHDT and CDR2 YNNKEL (reference sequence). V lost 0 bases, J lost 7 bases, and 18 bases lay in between. There are 16 residues in the CDR3. The CDR3 nucleotides are TGTGCCAGCAGCCAAGAGCCTTGGCAGGGCGGTTGGACCCAGTACTTC. This sequence encodes CASSQEPWQGGWTQYF.

This chain connects TRBV6-2 or TRBV6-3 to TRBJ2-3; weak D call: TRBD2 (6 bases). The germline V gene encodes CDR1 MNHEY and CDR2 SVGEGT. The CDR3 loop spans 13 amino acids. Trimming stripped 5 bases from V and 2 bases from J, with 8 bases between. CDR3 nucleotide sequence: TGTGCCAGCAGTCGGGGGATCACAGATACGCAGTATTTT. As protein: CASSRGITDTQYF.

V gene TRBV2 combines with J gene TRBJ1-3, with 8 bases lining up with TRBD1. Germline V gives CDR1 SNHLY, CDR2 FYNNEI. Trimming took 4 bases from V and 2 from J; bases not matched to a gene: 4. This CDR3 contains 15 residues. For the CDR3, the DNA is TGTGCCAGCAGTGGCGACAGGGGTCCTGGAAACACCATATATTTT. Residues: CASSGDRGPGNTIYF.

The chain employs TRBV4-3 and TRBJ2-3; D possibly corresponds to TRBD1 (6 bases). The germline gives CDR1 LGHNA, CDR2 YSLEER. The ends were cut back, 0 bases at V and 1 base at J, with 11 bases in the middle. CDR3 size: 16 residues. The CDR3 DNA reads TGCGCCAGCAGCCAAGATTCCGCAGGGGGCACAGATACGCAGTATTTT. It encodes CASSQDSAGGTDTQYF.

V usage is TRBV29-1 and J usage is TRBJ2-1; 12 nucleotides match TRBD2. Per the germline V gene, CDR1 is SQVTM and CDR2 is ANQGSEA. V lost 1 base to trimming and J lost 8 bases; unmatched junction nucleotides: 12. The CDR3 is made up of 17 amino acids. CDR3 loop: CSVEVGTSGLTGDEQFF. The DNA for the CDR3 is TGCAGCGTTGAAGTAGGGACTAGCGGGTTAACGGGGGATGAGCAGTTCTTC.

This clone was observed many times. The chain uses TRBV27 and TRBJ2-7; TRBD1 aligns across 10 bases. The V and J ends lost 0 bases and 2 bases, in that order; junction bases with no gene match: 4. This CDR3 has 16 amino acids. From germline, CDR1 is MNHEY and CDR2 SMNVEV (reference sequence). The CDR3 sequence: CASSLSPGTGAYEQYF. CDR3 nucleotide sequence: TGTGCCAGCAGTTTATCCCCCGGGACAGGGGCCTACGAGCAGTACTTC.